The 27 T cell receptor beta chains given below trace back to one sample, sequenced in a study of post-analysis software for immune sequencing data (dated by TCRdb to between 2014 and 2017). Paper-wide results and their limitations: Several TRBV segments, including TRBV5-6, TRBV5-1 and TRBV20-1, were significantly more frequent in patients than controls.

Their target antigens are unknown. The library was prepared using PCR. For sequencing, an Illumina HiSeq 2500 was employed. To reduce PCR and sequencing biases, unique molecular identifiers were built into the TCR beta cDNA libraries. TCRdb passed the public sequencing reads through fastp at Q25 and MiXCR, retaining productive beta sequences. Each CDR3 protein gets just one entry, which takes the most common genes and DNA from the rows behind it. The sample profile shows approximately 460,000 distinct CDR3 sequences; roughly 45% of them were found once. The ten largest clones capture about 12% of the sample. The sequenced sample consisted of blood. The receptors originated from a girl aged 10-17 years with multiple sclerosis.

The genes are TRBV6-4 and TRBJ2-3; 7 nucleotides agree with TRBD2. Losses at the gene ends were 5 bases for V and 8 bases for J; bases not matched to a gene: 7. Germline values: CDR1 MRHNA, CDR2 SNTAGT. This CDR3 contains 13 residues. CDR3 sequence (DNA): TGTGCCAGCAGTTGGGGAGGGCCGAGTACGCAGTATTTT. This encodes CASSWGGPSTQYF.

The J gene is TRBJ2-5, the V gene TRBV10-3, with D tentatively TRBD1 (6 bases). The end of the DNA is better explained by TRBJ2-7, so the J call may be wrong. CDR1 and CDR2 (germline): ENHRY, SYGVKD. The CDR3 has 12 amino acids. CDR3 residues: CAIRAGEGEQYF. As DNA, the CDR3 is TGTGCCATCAGAGCAGGGGAAGGCGAGCAGTACTTC.

The V call is TRBV28, the J call TRBJ2-1, with 8 positions matching TRBD2. The junction had 16 bases not matched to a gene; V was cut back by 1 base and J by 5 bases. CDR3 length: 19 amino acids. The germline CDR1 and CDR2 sequences are MDHEN and SYDVKM. CDR3 loop: CASSLYGGLAGGLNNEQFF. The CDR3 bases are TGTGCCAGCAGTTTATATGGGGGACTCGCGGGAGGTCTTAACAATGAGCAGTTCTTC.

CDR3 DNA: TGTGCCAGCAGCCCCCAGGGACGAGAGCAAGAGACCCAGTACTTC. It translates to CASSPQGREQETQYF. The chain uses TRBV7-2 and TRBJ2-5, with D perhaps assigned TRBD1 or TRBD2 (5 bases each). Per the germline V gene, CDR1 is SGHTA and CDR2 is FQGNSA. The V end lost 5 bases, the J end lost 2 bases, and 15 bases lay between the germline ends. The CDR3 covers 15 residues.

In its sample, this clonotype was seen a few times. The chain employs TRBV5-1 and TRBJ2-3; possibly TRBD1 or TRBD2 for D (5 bases each). Germline V gene data show CDR1 as SGHRS and CDR2 as YFSETQ. Deletions cut 4 bases from V and 2 bases from J, with 17 bases between. The CDR3 has 16 residues. CDR3 sequence: CASSIGTLHPTDTQYF. The CDR3 coding sequence is TGCGCCAGCAGCATCGGGACCCTCCACCCCACAGATACGCAGTATTTT.

This clonotype showed up many times. This chain links TRBV9 with TRBJ2-4; 7 positions agree with TRBD1. The DNA end favors TRBJ2-7, so the J call may be wrong. Germline V lookup: CDR1 SGDLS, CDR2 YYNGEE. The CDR3 has 13 residues. The CDR3 coding sequence is TGTGCCAGCAGCGTAGCCGCAGGGGGCGAGCAGTACTTC. Its translation: CASSVAAGGEQYF.

The rearrangement uses TRBV5-4 and TRBJ2-3; D is unresolved. The CDR3 has 14 amino acids. V shed 2 bases and J shed 8 bases, with 15 bases lying between them. Germline V gene data show CDR1 as SGHNT and CDR2 as YYREEE (reference sequence). The CDR3 DNA follows: TGTGCCAGCAGCTTAGGTGGAACTGCAGGTACGCAGTATTTT. Translated: CASSLGGTAGTQYF.

This rearrangement joins TRBV10-3 to TRBJ2-7; 13 bases match TRBD2. The CDR3 consists of 17 residues. Germline V gene data show CDR1 as ENHRY and CDR2 as SYGVKD. V was clipped by 5 bases and J by 1 base; unmatched bases: 8. This CDR3 reads CAISIGLAGDGSYEQYF. CDR3 nucleotide sequence: TGTGCCATCAGTATTGGACTAGCGGGAGATGGTTCCTACGAGCAGTACTTC.

The chain is built from TRBV7-3 and TRBJ1-2; D is uncertain. Germline CDR1 is SGHTA and CDR2 is FQGTGA. The germline V and J ends were trimmed by 4 bases and 4 bases, with 16 bases remaining between them. This CDR3 comprises 15 residues. The CDR3 region is CASSSRNEGGYGYTF. The CDR3 coding sequence is TGTGCCAGCAGCTCGCGGAACGAGGGAGGCTATGGCTACACCTTC.

The chain carries TRBV2 and TRBJ2-3, with 8 nucleotides matching TRBD1. The CDR3 has 17 residues. Losses at the gene ends were 7 bases for V and 0 bases for J; bases not matched to a gene: 12. Germline CDR1 reads SNHLY; CDR2 reads FYNNEI. The CDR3 coding sequence is TGTGCCAGCATAGCGGCAGGGGGCCAATCTAGCACAGATACGCAGTATTTT. Its protein product is CASIAAGGQSSTDTQYF.

The chain joins TRBV5-1 to TRBJ2-1; 9 bases are a match to TRBD2. Germline values: CDR1 SGHRS, CDR2 YFSETQ. The CDR3 loop spans 16 amino acids. Losses at the gene ends were 5 bases for V and 8 bases for J; bases not matched to a gene: 14. The CDR3 region has the DNA TGCGCCAGCAGGAAGCTAGCGGGAAGTGGAGGGGATGAGCAGTTCTTC. Protein product: CASRKLAGSGGDEQFF.

The V gene is TRBV5-1, the J gene TRBJ2-1, with 9 positions matching TRBD1. Germline V gene sequence: CDR1 SGHRS, CDR2 YFSETQ. The CDR3 has 15 residues. Trimming at V came to 4 bases and at J to 0 bases, leaving 2 bases not matched to a gene. The CDR3 nucleotides read TGCGCCAGCAGCGCACAGGGGGCCTCCTACAATGAGCAGTTCTTC. Translated, it gives CASSAQGASYNEQFF. Filled out from reference TRBV5-1 and TRBJ2-1, the complete variable domain reads KAGVTQTPRYLIKTRGQQVTLSCSPISGHRSVSWYQQTPGQGLQFLFEYFSETQRNKGNFPGRFSGRQFSNSRSEMNVSTLELGDSALYLCASSAQGASYNEQFFGPGTRLTVL.

The chain uses TRBV20-1 and TRBJ2-5; the D gene is possibly TRBD2 (6 bases). The DNA end is more similar to TRBJ2-7, so the J call may be wrong. In germline, CDR1 is DFQATT, CDR2 SNEGSKA (reference sequence). CDR3 size: 11 residues. CDR3 loop: CSAKGGYEQYF. The CDR3 DNA reads as TGCAGTGCTAAGGGAGGCTACGAGCAGTACTTC.

J is TRBJ2-7 and V is TRBV20-1, with 7 nucleotides matching TRBD2. The CDR3 loop spans 14 amino acids. In germline, CDR1 is DFQATT, CDR2 SNEGSKA (reference sequence). V shed 3 bases and J 0 bases; nucleotides not matched to a gene: 5. The CDR3 region has the DNA TGCAGTGCTAGCCGGACTAGGGACTCCTACGAGCAGTACTTC. Protein sequence: CSASRTRDSYEQYF.

The chain links TRBV2 to TRBJ2-3; 8 nucleotides align to TRBD2. Germline V CDR1 and CDR2: SNHLY, FYNNEI. Germline trimming cut 0 bases from V and 2 bases from J; bases unmatched to any gene: 4. The CDR3 spans 16 residues. As DNA, the CDR3 is TGTGCCAGCAGTGAAGCTGTGCGGGAGGCCACAGATACGCAGTATTTT. Translating it yields CASSEAVREATDTQYF.

Comment on this clonotype: A junction boundary mismatches the germline segment, possibly from a read error. J is TRBJ2-1 and V is TRBV7-7; 9 nucleotides match TRBD1. CDR3 length: 16 amino acids. The germline V gene encodes CDR1 SSHAT and CDR2 FNYEAQ (reference sequence). The CDR3 coding sequence is TGTGCTAGCAGCCGGGTCGGGACAGGGAATGGCAATGAGCAGTTCTTC. Translation gives CASSRVGTGNGNEQFF.

The chain joins TRBV11-2 to TRBJ2-7; D is possibly TRBD2 (7 bases). Trimming stripped 0 bases from V and 3 bases from J, with 15 bases between. This CDR3 spans 16 amino acids. Germline V gene lookup returns CDR1 SGHAT and CDR2 FQNNGV. CDR3 amino acids: CASSLDRGGGGYEQYF. The DNA for the CDR3 is TGTGCCAGCAGCTTAGATCGGGGAGGGGGGGGCTACGAGCAGTACTTC.

This clonotype was seen only a few times. The chain employs TRBV20-1 and TRBJ2-3; no clear D. The CDR3 runs to 17 residues. Trimming pared 1 base from V and 1 base from J, leaving 18 bases between. Germline V gives CDR1 DFQATT, CDR2 SNEGSKA (reference sequence). The CDR3 sequence: CSARGLGTETGTDTQYF. CDR3 nucleotides: TGCAGTGCTAGAGGTTTGGGAACGGAGACCGGCACAGATACGCAGTATTTT.

This clonotype was observed a few times. V and J are TRBV6-1 and TRBJ1-2; 8 nucleotides match TRBD1. This CDR3 spans 12 amino acids. The germline V gene has CDR1 MNHNS and CDR2 SASEGT. The V segment lost 6 bases and the J segment 8 bases; nucleotides outside the gene matches: 5. CDR3 in amino acids: CASSDRGWGYTF. The CDR3 DNA reads as TGTGCCAGCAGCGACAGGGGTTGGGGCTACACCTTC.

In DNA form, the CDR3 reads TGTGCCATCGGGACCGGGACAGTCTACACCTTC. Translation gives CAIGTGTVYTF. The chain uses TRBV3-1 and TRBJ1-2, with TRBD1 matching over 7 bases. Trimming cost V 10 bases and J 10 bases; bases outside gene matches: 9. The CDR3 spans 11 residues. Germline assignment: CDR1 LGHDT and CDR2 YNNKEL (reference sequence). Based on the CDR3 plus reference TRBV3-1 and TRBJ1-2, the full variable domain is DTAVSQTPKYLVTQMGNDKSIKCEQNLGHDTMYWYKQDSKKFLKIMFSYNNKELIINETVPNRFSPKSPDKAHLNLHINSLELGDSAVYFCAIGTGTVYTFGSGTRLTVV.

The V gene is TRBV20-1, the J gene TRBJ2-5; D gene ambiguous. Trimming removed 6 bases from V and 5 bases from J, with 13 bases in between. The CDR3 spans 12 residues. Germline values: CDR1 DFQATT, CDR2 SNEGSKA (reference sequence). The CDR3 DNA is TGCAGTGCATCGGTCACGAGGGAGACCCAGTACTTC. Translating gives CSASVTRETQYF.

The chain recombines TRBV5-1 with TRBJ2-5; possibly TRBD1 or TRBD2 for D (6 bases each). CDR1 SGHRS and CDR2 YFSETQ come from the germline V gene. This CDR3 has 15 residues. The V end lost 0 bases, the J end lost 5 bases, and 14 bases lay between the germline ends. CDR3 nucleotides: TGCGCCAGCAGCTTGGTGGCCGGGGGCGAGGAGACCCAGTACTTC. Protein: CASSLVAGGEETQYF.

In its sample, this clonotype was seen a few times. V is TRBV7-2 and J is TRBJ2-5, with D tentatively TRBD1 (5 bases). V shed 5 bases and J shed 5 bases, with 15 bases lying between them. The CDR3 has 14 residues. From germline, CDR1 is SGHTA and CDR2 FQGNSA. CDR3 nucleotides: TGTGCCAGCAGCCCGCCTAAGGGGTACGAGACCCAGTACTTC. Protein: CASSPPKGYETQYF.

The chain employs TRBV7-2 and TRBJ2-1; D not resolved. The CDR3 is 18 residues long. The ends were cut back, 5 bases at V and 6 bases at J, with 26 bases in the middle. Germline CDR1 SGHTA, CDR2 FQGNSA. The CDR3 loop reads CASSPRSAPLVRGNEQFF. CDR3 DNA sequence: TGTGCCAGCAGCCCCCGGTCGGCCCCGCTAGTCCGCGGCAATGAGCAGTTCTTC.

The chain couples TRBV5-1 to TRBJ2-5; possible D gene TRBD1, 5 bases. V shed 1 base and J shed 2 bases, with 9 bases lying between them. Germline V lookup: CDR1 SGHRS, CDR2 YFSETQ. The CDR3 sequence is 14 residues long. The DNA for the CDR3 is TGCGCCAGCAGCTTGTTGCAGGGACAAGAGACCCAGTACTTC. Translation gives CASSLLQGQETQYF.

A single count supports this clonotype. This chain uses TRBV20-1 with TRBJ2-1, with TRBD2 matching over 9 bases. Trimming removed 4 bases from V and 6 bases from J; junction bases left unmatched: 7. Germline V CDR1 and CDR2: DFQATT, SNEGSKA (reference sequence). This CDR3 has 14 residues. The CDR3 protein is CSAISPSGINEQFF. CDR3 nucleotide sequence: TGCAGTGCTATTTCGCCTAGCGGGATCAATGAGCAGTTCTTC.

In this sample, this clonotype turned up once. This chain connects TRBV7-2 to TRBJ1-1; 9 bases are shared with TRBD1. Trimming took 1 base from V and 4 from J; bases not matched to a gene: 7. The length of the CDR3 is 16 residues. Germline V lookup: CDR1 SGHTA, CDR2 FQGNSA. CDR3 coding DNA: TGTGCCAGCAGCTTAGATAGGACAGGGGTGGGCACTGAAGCTTTCTTT. Protein product: CASSLDRTGVGTEAFF.